The present T cell receptor (beta chain) was sequenced within a study of Graves' ophthalmopathy and Graves' hyperthyroidism. The TCR beta CDR3 regions underwent amplification from RNA transcripts. Second-round multiplex PCR came after first-round RT-PCR with HTBI primers. Using its own MiXCR run on the multiplex PCR reads, TCRdb lists one record per CDR3 protein. The data show under 200,000 distinct CDR3 sequences, approximately 40% seen once. V shed 4 bases and J shed 6 bases, with 17 bases lying between them. The CDR3 sequence is 15 residues long. Germline CDR1 is MNHNS and CDR2 is SASEGT. This clonotype was seen many times. The antigen remains undetermined. Findings and caveats of the study: Sensitivity reached 70% to 71% and specificity approximately 72% when the model predicted ophthalmopathy progression.

Moderate-to-severe activity, CAS at least 3, NOSPECS at least 4 and duration under 3 months characterized donors with ophthalmopathy. The sequencing input was peripheral blood. The receptor comes from a woman aged 40 to 50 with Graves' ophthalmopathy. This chain uses TRBV6-1 with TRBJ2-3; a possible D gene is TRBD2 (7 bases). CDR3 residues: CASSVEIGGGDTQYF. CDR3 coding DNA: TGTGCCAGCAGTGTTGAGATTGGCGGGGGCGATACGCAGTATTTT.